The clone carrying this T cell receptor (beta chain) was counted between two and nine times. What it recognizes is unknown. The data were taken from a study of PD-1 blockade in classical Hodgkin lymphoma. The CDR3 spans 13 residues. With V trimmed by 2 bases and J by 4 bases, 3 bases remained unmatched. Germline CDR1 and CDR2: GTSNPN and SVGIG (reference sequence). Method: immunoSEQ multiplex PCR; TCRdb's copy keeps in-frame clones and lacks some. The sample carries 100,000 or so clones, around 89% recorded once. The patients all showed relapse after autologous stem cell transplantation, while their brentuximab vedotin exposure varied. Complete response, partial response or progressive disease were the best responses. Study results and limitations: Complete responders had baseline diversity similar to newly diagnosed patients. A significant rise in TCR diversity was seen by C4D1 for CD4+ cells but not for CD8+ cells.

The gene calls are TRBV30 and TRBJ2-5; TRBD1 agrees at 8 bases. The receptor's source is a human donor with classical Hodgkin lymphoma. The input for sequencing was peripheral blood mononuclear cells (PBMCs), taken before the second cycle of nivolumab. CDR3 residues: CAWSTGGGETQYF. The CDR3 nucleotides read TGTGCCTGGAGTACAGGGGGAGGAGAGACCCAGTACTTC.